One sample yielded the 20 T cell receptor beta chains listed below, sequenced in a study of T cell changes during pregnancy in multiple sclerosis. Libraries were prepared by immunoSEQ multiplex PCR; TCRdb keeps only in-frame clonotypes and omits some of them. The sample consists of over 55,000 clones, 80% to 90% of them appearing once. The sequencing here drew on peripheral blood, taken in the first trimester of pregnancy. The origin of the receptors is a female donor with multiple sclerosis, enrolled in a pregnancy study.

This clone appeared a single time. This chain connects TRBV27 to TRBJ2-2; D remains ambiguous. V was trimmed by 5 bases and J by 0 bases, leaving 13 bases between them. The CDR3 loop spans 16 amino acids. The germline V gene has CDR1 MNHEY and CDR2 SMNVEV (reference sequence). CDR3 sequence (DNA): TGTGCCAGCAGTAGCGTCCGTCCTCCGAACACCGGGGAGCTGTTTTTT. Protein: CASSSVRPPNTGELFF.

J is TRBJ2-1 and V is TRBV30; 12 nucleotides match TRBD2. CDR1 is GTSNPN, CDR2 SVGIG, per germline (reference sequence). The J segment lost 3 bases and the V segment lost 5 bases, leaving 5 bases of the junction unmatched. The CDR3 loop spans 15 amino acids. CDR3 loop: CAWSGGLAGYNEQFF. CDR3 DNA sequence: TGTGCCTGGTCTGGGGGACTAGCGGGCTACAATGAGCAGTTCTTC.

V usage is TRBV19 and J usage is TRBJ1-5, with TRBD1 matching 8 bases. Germline V lookup: CDR1 LNHDA, CDR2 SQIVND (reference sequence). The junction had 6 bases not matched to a gene; V was cut back by 5 bases and J by 3 bases. The CDR3 length is 15 residues. The CDR3 bases are TGTGCCAGTAGTCAATGGACAGGGATCAATCAGCCCCAGCATTTT. Its translation is CASSQWTGINQPQHF. Looking up the rest from reference TRBV19 and TRBJ1-5 gives the full variable domain: DGGITQSPKYLFRKEGQNVTLSCEQNLNHDAMYWYRQDPGQGLRLIYYSQIVNDFQKGDIAEGYSVSREKKESFPLTVTSAQKNPTAFYLCASSQWTGINQPQHFGDGTRLSIL.

In this sample, this clone turned up once. The chain links TRBV5-6 to TRBJ2-5, with TRBD2 matching over 7 bases. The CDR3 extends over 17 amino acids. The V gene's germline CDR1 is SGHDT and CDR2 YYEEEE. The J segment lost 4 bases and the V segment lost 2 bases, leaving 14 bases of the junction unmatched. The CDR3 coding sequence is TGTGCCAGCAGCTTTTTACCGGCGGGGGAGCCCCCAGAGACCCAGTACTTC. It specifies CASSFLPAGEPPETQYF.

The rearrangement joins TRBV4-1 to TRBJ2-1, with D possibly TRBD2 on 6 matching bases. The V and J ends lost 11 bases and 2 bases respectively, with 13 bases between them. Germline values: CDR1 MGHRA, CDR2 YSYEKL. This CDR3 comprises 13 residues. The CDR3 loop reads CAGRGGTYNEQFF. CDR3 nucleotides: TGCGCCGGTCGGGGAGGTACCTACAATGAGCAGTTCTTC.

The sample holds one count of this clone. This chain uses TRBV7-9 with TRBJ2-7, with 7 bases identical to TRBD2. The CDR3 runs to 15 residues. Germline CDR1 and CDR2: SEHNR and FQNEAQ (reference sequence). The V and J ends lost 0 bases and 6 bases, in that order; junction bases with no gene match: 8. This CDR3 reads CASSLAQGLVAEQYF. The CDR3 DNA follows: TGTGCCAGCAGCTTAGCGCAAGGACTAGTTGCCGAGCAGTACTTC.

This clone was seen more than once but under ten times. The chain recombines TRBV2 with TRBJ1-1, with D maybe TRBD1 (5 bases). The CDR3 length is 14 residues. Trimming removed 3 bases from V and 3 bases from J, with 11 bases in between. Germline V gene sequence: CDR1 SNHLY, CDR2 FYNNEI. The CDR3 coding sequence is TGTGCCAGCAGTGATCTGGGGGGGGACACTGAAGCTTTCTTT. Its protein is CASSDLGGDTEAFF. The complete variable domain, with remaining parts taken from reference TRBV2 and TRBJ1-1, reads EPEVTQTPSHQVTQMGQEVILRCVPISNHLYFYWYRQILGQKVEFLVSFYNNEISEKSEIFDDQFSVERPDGSNFTLKIRSTKLEDSAMYFCASSDLGGDTEAFFGQGTRLTVV.

V and J are TRBV30 and TRBJ1-2; D might be TRBD1 (6 bases). V gave up 0 bases and J gave up 0 bases, with 14 bases separating them. This CDR3 has 16 residues. Germline-derived CDR1 and CDR2 are GTSNPN and SVGIG (reference sequence). The CDR3 sequence: CAWSVRRTATNYGYTF. The CDR3, as DNA: TGTGCCTGGAGTGTACGTAGGACAGCCACTAACTATGGCTACACCTTC.

This rearrangement joins TRBV4-1 to TRBJ2-1, with a tentative D call TRBD2 (5 bases). The germline V gene encodes CDR1 MGHRA and CDR2 YSYEKL. This CDR3 contains 19 residues. Trimming pared 4 bases from V and 9 bases from J, leaving 31 bases between. The CDR3 reads CASSLNTQLENFRYGEQFF. CDR3 sequence (DNA): TGCGCCAGCAGCCTTAACACGCAACTAGAAAACTTTAGATACGGTGAGCAGTTCTTC.

J is TRBJ2-7 and V is TRBV7-9, with 7 bases aligning to TRBD1. Germline V lookup: CDR1 SEHNR, CDR2 FQNEAQ (reference sequence). V was pared by 0 bases and J by 5 bases, with 7 bases of the junction left unmatched. There are 15 residues in the CDR3. The CDR3 DNA reads as TGTGCCAGCAGCTTAGCAAGACAGGGTCGTAACGAGCAGTACTTC. It is translated as CASSLARQGRNEQYF.

V and J are TRBV7-9 and TRBJ1-5; no clear D gene. Per the germline V gene, CDR1 is SEHNR and CDR2 is FQNEAQ (reference sequence). CDR3 length: 17 residues. V was clipped by 5 bases and J by 1 base, with 18 bases between them. CDR3 loop: CASSPASLGESNQPQHF. The CDR3, as DNA: TGTGCCAGCAGCCCCGCCTCCCTAGGCGAGAGCAATCAGCCCCAGCATTTT.

The rearrangement links TRBV6-4 to TRBJ2-5; D may be TRBD2 (5 bases). Looked up from germline, CDR1 is MRHNA and CDR2 is SNTAGT. This CDR3 contains 16 residues. V was clipped by 2 bases and J by 2 bases, with 15 bases between them. Here the CDR3 DNA reads TGTGCCAGCAGTGACCAGAGTGGGAGTGGTCAAGAGACCCAGTACTTC. Protein sequence: CASSDQSGSGQETQYF.

This rearrangement joins TRBV2 to TRBJ1-1; no clear D gene. The germline V and J ends were trimmed by 6 bases and 4 bases, with 12 bases remaining between them. Germline CDR1 and CDR2: SNHLY and FYNNEI. The CDR3 length is 13 residues. CDR3 bases: TGTGCCAGCAGAGACCCTACGGGCACTGAAGCTTTCTTT. Translation: CASRDPTGTEAFF.

The chain is built from TRBV7-9 and TRBJ2-1; TRBD2 matches 8 bases. Germline values: CDR1 SEHNR, CDR2 FQNEAQ (reference sequence). The CDR3 runs to 15 residues. V shed 4 bases, J shed 8 bases, and the junction held 10 bases outside the gene matches. CDR3 loop: CASSSELAAGYEQFF. The CDR3 coding sequence is TGTGCCAGCAGCTCGGAACTAGCGGCTGGGTATGAGCAGTTCTTC.

The rearrangement uses TRBV7-9 and TRBJ1-4; D perhaps matches TRBD1 (6 bases). Looked up from germline, CDR1 is SEHNR and CDR2 is FQNEAQ (reference sequence). Trimming removed 6 bases at V and 0 bases at J, with 14 bases between. The CDR3 is 16 amino acids. CDR3 DNA sequence: TGTGCCAGCAGTCCTAAGAACAGGGCAACTAATGAAAAACTGTTTTTT. Its protein is CASSPKNRATNEKLFF.

J is TRBJ2-2 and V is TRBV27, with 12 positions matching TRBD2. There are 15 residues in the CDR3. With V trimmed by 5 bases and J by 4 bases, 2 bases remained unmatched. Germline V gene sequence: CDR1 MNHEY, CDR2 SMNVEV (reference sequence). For the CDR3, the DNA is TGTGCCAGCAGTGGGACTAGCGGGCGCACCGGGGAGCTGTTTTTT. Protein product: CASSGTSGRTGELFF.

The chain recombines TRBV5-4 with TRBJ2-2, with a tentative D call TRBD2 (5 bases). Germline assignment: CDR1 SGHNT and CDR2 YYREEE (reference sequence). V lost 0 bases and J lost 6, with 15 bases in between. The CDR3 covers 16 residues. The CDR3 bases are TGTGCCAGCAGCTTGGTCGTGATGGGGAGTGCCGGGGAGCTGTTTTTT. Protein sequence: CASSLVVMGSAGELFF.

The chain is built from TRBV6-1 and TRBJ1-1; possible D gene TRBD1, 5 bases. This CDR3 has 13 residues. From germline, CDR1 is MNHNS and CDR2 SASEGT. Trimming cost V 4 bases and J 1 base, with 7 bases left between them. CDR3 sequence: CASSGGQNTEAFF. DNA of the CDR3: TGTGCCAGCAGTGGGGGCCAGAACACTGAAGCTTTCTTT.

This chain connects TRBV7-9 to TRBJ2-5; 10 positions match TRBD2. Germline V CDR1 and CDR2: SEHNR, FQNEAQ (reference sequence). Trimming removed 5 bases from V and 1 base from J; junction bases left unmatched: 7. The CDR3 has 16 amino acids. DNA of the CDR3: TGTGCCAGCAGCCCCGAGCTAGCGGGAGCCCAAGAGACCCAGTACTTC. Its translation is CASSPELAGAQETQYF.

This chain uses TRBV19 with TRBJ1-2; TRBD1 is a possible D gene (6 bases). The CDR3 sequence is 16 residues long. Germline V gene sequence: CDR1 LNHDA, CDR2 SQIVND (reference sequence). V gave up 5 bases and J gave up 6 bases, with 22 bases separating them. The DNA of the CDR3 is TGTGCCAGTAGTTACTTCCCAGGGGCTTATGGGCATGGCTACACCTTC. It yields the protein CASSYFPGAYGHGYTF.